These 30 T cell receptor beta chains share one sample of origin, sequenced in a study of lymphopenia after photon versus proton radiotherapy. Clones were sequenced by immunoSEQ multiplex PCR, and TCRdb holds only the in-frame ones, with some missing. Among about 61,000 clones listed, around 88% were seen once. This sample comprised peripheral blood, obtained from a patient treated with photon-based radiotherapy. All receptors come from a man aged 35 to 55 with gastric cancer.

A few counts support this clone. This chain uses TRBV5-1 with TRBJ1-4; no clear D. The germline V gene encodes CDR1 SGHRS and CDR2 YFSETQ. Trimming shortened V by 4 bases and J by 8 bases, and 18 bases separated the two germline ends. The CDR3 is 15 amino acids. CDR3 DNA: TGCGCCAGCAGCCCGGATGGGAGTACTTTGGAAAAACTGTTTTTT. Residues: CASSPDGSTLEKLFF.

The chain has TRBV2 and TRBJ1-4; 7 bases line up with TRBD1. The CDR3 is 15 amino acids. Germline V CDR1 and CDR2: SNHLY, FYNNEI. The ends lost 8 bases at V and 8 bases at J; junction bases unmatched: 14. The CDR3 is CASGVRTGAGEKLFF. For the CDR3, the DNA is TGTGCCAGCGGGGTACGAACAGGGGCGGGGGAAAAACTGTTTTTT.

As regards this clone: The sample carries other DNA sequences with the same CDR3. The J gene is TRBJ1-3, the V gene TRBV4-1, with D possibly being TRBD1 (5 bases). Deletions cut 4 bases from V and 1 base from J, with 17 bases between. CDR3 length: 17 residues. Germline V lookup: CDR1 MGHRA, CDR2 YSYEKL. CDR3: CASSRGLQRGSGNTIYF. In DNA form, the CDR3 reads TGCGCCAGCAGCCGAGGGCTCCAGAGGGGATCTGGAAACACCATATATTTT.

J is TRBJ2-3 and V is TRBV14; D remains unclear. The length of the CDR3 is 15 residues. Germline loops: CDR1 SGHDN, CDR2 FVKESK. V lost 1 base and J 2 bases, leaving 10 bases between the germline ends. CDR3 sequence (DNA): TGTGCCAGCAGCCAAGTTGGTTCTTACACAGATACGCAGTATTTT. Residues: CASSQVGSYTDTQYF.

The CDR3 region has the DNA TGTGCCAGCAGCGCCAGGGGGGGCATGCAAGAGACCCAGTACTTC. Protein product: CASSARGGMQETQYF. The chain carries TRBV11-2 and TRBJ2-5; D may be TRBD1 or TRBD2 (7 bases each). CDR1 SGHAT and CDR2 FQNNGV come from the germline V gene. The V end was cut by 5 bases, the J end by 2 bases, with 15 bases between. This CDR3 has 15 residues.

The rearrangement joins TRBV4-1 to TRBJ2-1; 12 bases are shared with TRBD2. Germline-derived CDR1 and CDR2 are MGHRA and YSYEKL. The CDR3 sequence is 20 residues long. Trimming took 0 bases from V and 6 from J; bases not matched to a gene: 15. CDR3 in DNA: TGCGCCAGCAGCCAAGATTTAGGGCTAGCGGGGGGGCTTTTCCTCAATGAGCAGTTCTTC. Protein: CASSQDLGLAGGLFLNEQFF.

The J gene is TRBJ2-3, the V gene TRBV4-2, with 9 bases aligning to TRBD2. The germline gives CDR1 LGHNA, CDR2 YNFKEQ. Trimming removed 4 bases from V and 1 base from J; junction bases left unmatched: 0. The CDR3 is made up of 14 amino acids. Written as DNA, the CDR3 is TGTGCCAGCAGCCCTAGCGGGGGCACAGATACGCAGTATTTT. Its translation is CASSPSGGTDTQYF.

The chain joins TRBV15 to TRBJ2-1, with D unresolved. CDR1 and CDR2 (germline): LNHNV, YYDKDF (reference sequence). CDR3 length: 15 residues. With 1 base removed from V and 3 bases from J, the gap between germline ends came to 10 bases. CDR3 residues: CATSRGVGDYNEQFF. The CDR3 DNA reads as TGTGCCACCAGCAGAGGCGTCGGAGACTACAATGAGCAGTTCTTC. The complete variable domain, with remaining parts taken from reference TRBV15 and TRBJ2-1, reads DAMVIQNPRYQVTQFGKPVTLSCSQTLNHNVMYWYQQKSSQAPKLLFHYYDKDFNNEADTPDNFQSRRPNTSFCFLDIRSPGLGDTAMYLCATSRGVGDYNEQFFGPGTRLTVL.

The rearrangement joins TRBV6-5 to TRBJ1-2; maybe TRBD1 (6 bases). The V and J ends lost 0 bases and 3 bases respectively, with 8 bases between them. This CDR3 contains 14 residues. CDR1 MNHEY and CDR2 SVGAGI come from the germline V gene. CDR3 sequence reads: CASSYSAGDYGYTF. The CDR3 bases are TGTGCCAGCAGTTACTCGGCAGGGGACTATGGCTACACCTTC.

The chain links TRBV2 to TRBJ2-7; weak D call: TRBD2 (6 bases). V was cut by 0 bases and J by 4 bases, with 7 bases left in between. CDR1 is SNHLY and CDR2 is FYNNEI in the germline V gene. The CDR3 sequence is 13 residues long. The CDR3 reads CASSEAGRYEQYF. The CDR3 nucleotides are TGTGCCAGCAGTGAAGCGGGGAGGTACGAGCAGTACTTC.

This clone occurred a few times. This chain links TRBV2 with TRBJ2-1; D perhaps matches TRBD1 (5 bases). V was clipped by 5 bases and J by 9 bases, with 14 bases between them. CDR3 length: 13 residues. Germline V gene data show CDR1 as SNHLY and CDR2 as FYNNEI. The CDR3 loop reads CASSLLERGEQFF. CDR3 bases: TGTGCCAGCAGTTTGTTGGAAAGGGGTGAGCAGTTCTTC. Full variable domain (rest looked up from reference TRBV2 and TRBJ2-1): EPEVTQTPSHQVTQMGQEVILRCVPISNHLYFYWYRQILGQKVEFLVSFYNNEISEKSEIFDDQFSVERPDGSNFTLKIRSTKLEDSAMYFCASSLLERGEQFFGPGTRLTVL.

This chain connects TRBV13 to TRBJ2-3, with TRBD1 identical over 10 bases. CDR3 size: 16 residues. CDR1 PRHDT and CDR2 FYEKMQ come from the germline V gene (reference sequence). Trimming removed 5 bases from V and 8 bases from J; junction bases left unmatched: 13. The chain's CDR3 is CASSLRGGQGRRTQYF. Here the CDR3 DNA reads TGTGCCAGCAGCCTTAGGGGGGGACAGGGGAGGCGTACGCAGTATTTT.

This clone was observed a single time. This chain links TRBV7-3 with TRBJ2-2; weak D call: TRBD1 (5 bases). Deletions cut 1 base from V and 9 bases from J, with 9 bases between. Looked up from germline, CDR1 is SGHTA and CDR2 is FQGTGA. The CDR3 runs to 13 residues. DNA of the CDR3: TGTGCCAGCAGCTTAATAGGACACCGGGAGCTGTTTTTT. This codes for CASSLIGHRELFF.

This chain joins TRBV21-1 and TRBJ2-5. TRBV21-1 corresponds to a pseudogene. The length of the CDR3 is 14 residues. CDR3 sequence: CARIPHTNQETQYF. The CDR3 nucleotides read TGTGCCCGAATACCGCATACGAACCAAGAGACCCAGTACTTC.

This chain connects TRBV5-8 to TRBJ1-1, with D perhaps TRBD1 (6 bases). The germline CDR1 and CDR2 sequences are SGHTS and YDEGEE. The CDR3 is 16 residues long. Trimming shortened V by 4 bases and J by 0 bases, and 16 bases separated the two germline ends. CDR3 protein: CASSPEQGLMNTEAFF. CDR3 bases: TGTGCCAGCAGCCCTGAACAGGGCCTCATGAACACTGAAGCTTTCTTT. The whole variable domain, remainder taken from reference TRBV5-8 and TRBJ1-1, is EAGVTQSPTHLIKTRGQQATLRCSPISGHTSVYWYQQALGLGLQFLLWYDEGEERNRGNFPPRFSGRQFPNYSSELNVNALELEDSALYLCASSPEQGLMNTEAFFGQGTRLTVV.

This clone is medium-sized. The chain carries TRBV30 and TRBJ2-2, with 8 bases identical to TRBD1. The CDR3 covers 14 residues. With 3 bases clipped from V and 4 bases from J, the junction kept 4 bases outside the gene matches. Germline V CDR1 and CDR2: GTSNPN, SVGIG (reference sequence). CDR3 nucleotide sequence: TGTGCCTGGAGGCGGACAGGGACCACCGGGGAGCTGTTTTTT. Translating gives CAWRRTGTTGELFF.

Only one count was recorded for this clone. V is TRBV7-9 and J is TRBJ2-7; the D gene could be TRBD1 or TRBD2 (5 bases each). Trimming removed 5 bases from V and 5 bases from J, with 19 bases in between. This CDR3 spans 15 amino acids. CDR1 SEHNR and CDR2 FQNEAQ come from the germline V gene (reference sequence). The CDR3 reads CASSDSPGPPNEQYF. For the CDR3, the DNA is TGTGCCAGCAGCGACTCCCCGGGACCTCCCAACGAGCAGTACTTC.

This clone has a single count. This chain joins TRBV30 and TRBJ1-2; 7 bases line up with TRBD1. Germline V lookup: CDR1 GTSNPN, CDR2 SVGIG (reference sequence). The V and J ends lost 1 base and 7 bases, in that order; junction bases with no gene match: 6. The CDR3 runs 13 residues. The CDR3 loop is CAWSGLGGFGYTF. Written as DNA, the CDR3 is TGTGCCTGGAGTGGTCTAGGGGGCTTTGGCTACACCTTC.

This clone has only a few counts. The chain has TRBV19 and TRBJ1-5; 7 bases map to TRBD1. J was trimmed by 2 bases and V by 9 bases; bases with no gene match: 10. This CDR3 comprises 15 residues. Per germline, CDR1 LNHDA and CDR2 SQIVND (reference sequence). CDR3 DNA sequence: TGTGCCAGCAGGGGGAACGGACAGGGCAATCAGCCCCAGCATTTT. Protein: CASRGNGQGNQPQHF.

There are a few counts of this clone. The CDR3 DNA follows: TGTGGGTACGGACCCTTTGATACGCAGTATTTT. This codes for CGYGPFDTQYF. The chain recombines TRBV30 with TRBJ2-3; no firm D call. CDR3 length equals 11 residues. Germline values: CDR1 GTSNPN, CDR2 SVGIG (reference sequence). The full variable domain, completed using reference TRBV30 and TRBJ2-3, is SQTIHQWPATLVQPVGSPLSLECTVEGTSNPNLYWYRQAAGRGLQLLFYSVGIGQISSEVPQNLSASRPQDRQFILSSKKLLLSDSGFYLCGYGPFDTQYFGPGTRLTVL.

As DNA, the CDR3 is TGCGCCAGCAGCCAAGGATGGGCAACTAATGAAAAACTGTTTTTT. Translating gives CASSQGWATNEKLFF. The rearrangement uses TRBV4-1 and TRBJ1-4; no clear D gene. V lost 1 base to trimming and J lost 0 bases, with 6 bases between them. The length of the CDR3 is 15 residues. The germline CDR1 and CDR2 sequences are MGHRA and YSYEKL.

The chain combines TRBV19 with TRBJ2-7; TRBD2 matches at 7 bases. The CDR3 contains 16 residues. The V segment lost 6 bases and the J segment 6 bases; nucleotides outside the gene matches: 17. The germline gives CDR1 LNHDA, CDR2 SQIVND (reference sequence). The CDR3 bases are TGTGCCAGTAGCCCGGCGGGTAGCGGGTTACCCGGCGAGCAGTACTTC. Translation gives CASSPAGSGLPGEQYF.

The chain is built from TRBV5-4 and TRBJ2-5; 7 nucleotides agree with TRBD1. J gave up 0 bases and V 0 bases, and 2 bases lay outside the gene matches. Germline values: CDR1 SGHNT, CDR2 YYREEE (reference sequence). The CDR3 is 15 amino acids. CDR3 protein: CASSLVTGYQETQYF. The CDR3 DNA reads TGTGCCAGCAGCTTGGTGACAGGGTACCAAGAGACCCAGTACTTC.

J is TRBJ2-3 and V is TRBV13; TRBD2 aligns across 13 bases. The CDR3 extends over 17 amino acids. The ends lost 5 bases at V and 1 base at J; junction bases unmatched: 6. Germline V gene lookup returns CDR1 PRHDT and CDR2 FYEKMQ (reference sequence). The chain's CDR3 is CASSQLAGGRGTDTQYF. The CDR3 bases are TGTGCCAGCAGCCAACTAGCGGGGGGGCGGGGCACAGATACGCAGTATTTT.

CDR3 in amino acids: CASSAEAGGINEQFF. The CDR3 DNA reads TGTGCCAGCAGCGCCGAAGCGGGGGGGATCAATGAGCAGTTCTTC. The V call is TRBV4-2, the J call TRBJ2-1; 10 bases align to TRBD2. V was clipped by 5 bases and J by 6 bases; unmatched bases: 7. Germline V gene data show CDR1 as LGHNA and CDR2 as YNFKEQ. The CDR3 runs to 15 residues.

The chain combines TRBV7-3 with TRBJ2-1; D is ambiguous. Germline values: CDR1 SGHTA, CDR2 FQGTGA. V was cut by 3 bases and J by 3 bases, with 15 bases left in between. The CDR3 covers 16 residues. In DNA, the CDR3 is TGTGCCAGCAGCTTCCAGGCCCTGGGCCTCTACAATGAGCAGTTCTTC. This sequence encodes CASSFQALGLYNEQFF.

CDR3 loop: CAWSGAIGSSSYNEQFF. In DNA form, the CDR3 reads TGTGCCTGGAGTGGGGCTATCGGGTCGAGCTCCTACAATGAGCAGTTCTTC. The V call is TRBV30, the J call TRBJ2-1, with no clear D. Germline loops: CDR1 GTSNPN, CDR2 SVGIG (reference sequence). CDR3 length equals 17 residues. V was clipped by 1 base and J by 0 bases, with 16 bases between them.

This chain links TRBV12-2 with TRBJ1-2. TRBV12-2 is noted as a pseudogene. This CDR3 region has 18 residues. CDR3 bases: TGTGCAAGTCGCCCCCATTGTAAGGGCTTCCTCCCTTGGGATGGCTACACCTTC. It encodes CASRPHCKGFLPWDGYTF.

The chain has TRBV27 and TRBJ2-3; D possibly corresponds to TRBD2 (6 bases). CDR1 MNHEY and CDR2 SMNVEV come from the germline V gene (reference sequence). Trimming cost V 8 bases and J 1 base, with 16 bases left between them. The CDR3 totals 15 residues. CDR3 coding DNA: TGTGCCAGCGGCTCCCCCTCTAGCGGCACAGATACGCAGTATTTT. Translated: CASGSPSSGTDTQYF.

The chain employs TRBV30 and TRBJ2-2, with D tentatively TRBD1 (6 bases). Deletions cut 3 bases from V and 7 bases from J, with 15 bases between. Germline V gives CDR1 GTSNPN, CDR2 SVGIG (reference sequence). This CDR3 spans 14 amino acids. The CDR3: CAWRKTGTNGELFF. DNA of the CDR3: TGTGCCTGGAGGAAAACAGGGACGAACGGGGAGCTGTTTTTT.